This T cell receptor beta chain was found in a study of immune cell composition in non-small cell lung cancer. In its sample, this clone was seen once. Antigen specificity is unknown. V was pared by 2 bases and J by 0 bases, with 10 bases between. Germline V gene sequence: CDR1 SGDLS, CDR2 YYNGEE. The CDR3 length is 15 residues. Frozen unsorted single-cell suspensions supplied the genomic DNA. General observations from the study: Squamous carcinomas (approximately 80%) more often had tumour-associated clones >0.5% than adenocarcinomas (around 35%). Overall clonality, unlike maximal tumour-associated clone frequency, did not predict TIL reactivity. Dominant in vivo tumour-associated clones were not shown to share tumour-reactive sequences.

Sequenced by immunoSEQ multiplex PCR; TCRdb stores in-frame clones only, minus some. The repertoire includes about 6,600 clones, roughly 74% of them detected once, and over 13% sits in the top ten. The origin of this receptor is a human donor with non-small cell lung cancer. Sequencing used lung tumor tissue. J is TRBJ2-3 and V is TRBV9; D is undetermined. The CDR3 coding sequence is TGTGCCAGCAGCGTCTCGCCCGCGAGCACAGATACGCAGTATTTT. This codes for CASSVSPASTDTQYF.